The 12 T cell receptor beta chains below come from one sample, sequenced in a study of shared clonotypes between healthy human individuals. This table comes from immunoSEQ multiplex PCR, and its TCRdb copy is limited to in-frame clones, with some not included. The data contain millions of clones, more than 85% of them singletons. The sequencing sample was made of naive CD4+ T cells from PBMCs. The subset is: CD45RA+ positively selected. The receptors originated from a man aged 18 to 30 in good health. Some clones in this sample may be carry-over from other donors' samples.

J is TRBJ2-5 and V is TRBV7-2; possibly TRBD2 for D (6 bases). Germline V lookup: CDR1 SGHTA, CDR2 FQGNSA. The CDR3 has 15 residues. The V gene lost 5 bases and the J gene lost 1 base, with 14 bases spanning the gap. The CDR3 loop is CASSGGPWRQETQYF. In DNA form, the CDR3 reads TGTGCCAGCAGCGGAGGGCCGTGGCGCCAAGAGACCCAGTACTTC.

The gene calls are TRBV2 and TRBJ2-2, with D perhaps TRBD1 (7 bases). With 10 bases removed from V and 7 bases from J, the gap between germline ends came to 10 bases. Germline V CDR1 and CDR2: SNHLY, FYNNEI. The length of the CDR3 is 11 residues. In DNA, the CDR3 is TGTGCCACCAGGGGGGACGGGGAGCTGTTTTTT. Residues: CATRGDGELFF.

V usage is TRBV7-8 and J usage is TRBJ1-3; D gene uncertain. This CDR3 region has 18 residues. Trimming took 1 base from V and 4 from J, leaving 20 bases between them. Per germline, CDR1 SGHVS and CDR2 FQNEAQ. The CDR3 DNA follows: TGTGCCAGCAGCTTAGGAGGTGTTGGGCCGCACGGAGGAAACACCATATATTTT. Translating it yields CASSLGGVGPHGGNTIYF.

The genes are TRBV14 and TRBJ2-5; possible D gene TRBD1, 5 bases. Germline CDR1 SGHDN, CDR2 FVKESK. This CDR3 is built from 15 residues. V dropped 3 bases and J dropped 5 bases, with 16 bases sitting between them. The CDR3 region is CASSHHRYFGETQYF. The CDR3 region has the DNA TGTGCCAGCAGCCACCACAGGTACTTTGGGGAGACCCAGTACTTC. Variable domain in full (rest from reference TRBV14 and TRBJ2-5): EAGVTQFPSHSVIEKGQTVTLRCDPISGHDNLYWYRRVMGKEIKFLLHFVKESKQDESGMPNNRFLAERTGGTYSTLKVQPAELEDSGVYFCASSHHRYFGETQYFGPGTRLLVL.

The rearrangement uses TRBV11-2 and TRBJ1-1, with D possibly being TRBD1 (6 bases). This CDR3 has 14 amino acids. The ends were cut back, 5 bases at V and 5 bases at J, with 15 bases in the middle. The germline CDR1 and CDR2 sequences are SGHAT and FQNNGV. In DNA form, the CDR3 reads TGTGCCAGCAGCCGTTATTCAGGGGTTACTGAAGCTTTCTTT. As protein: CASSRYSGVTEAFF.

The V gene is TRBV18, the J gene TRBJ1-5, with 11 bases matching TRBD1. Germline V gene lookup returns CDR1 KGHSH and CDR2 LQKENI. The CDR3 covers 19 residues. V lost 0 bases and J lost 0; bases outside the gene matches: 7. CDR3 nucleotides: TGTGCCAGCTCACCACCGGACAGGGGGCGTATAGGTAGCAATCAGCCCCAGCATTTT. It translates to CASSPPDRGRIGSNQPQHF.

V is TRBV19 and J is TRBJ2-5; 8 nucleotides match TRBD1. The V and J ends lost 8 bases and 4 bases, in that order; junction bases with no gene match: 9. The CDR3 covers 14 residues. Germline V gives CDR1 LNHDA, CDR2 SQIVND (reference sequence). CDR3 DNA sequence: TGTGCCAGTCCAAGGACAGGGTATCGAGAGACCCAGTACTTC. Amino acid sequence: CASPRTGYRETQYF.

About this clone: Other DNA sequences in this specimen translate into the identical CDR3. CDR3 amino acids: CASSSPSYEQYF. The CDR3 nucleotides read TGCGCCAGCAGCAGCCCGAGCTACGAGCAGTACTTC. This chain joins TRBV5-1 and TRBJ2-7; D gene ambiguous. V was cut by 4 bases and J by 3 bases, with 8 bases left in between. This CDR3 spans 12 amino acids. Germline V lookup: CDR1 SGHRS, CDR2 YFSETQ.

The CDR3 nucleotides read TGTGCCAGCAGCGTTCTACAGGGGGGCACTGAAGCTTTCTTT. Translating gives CASSVLQGGTEAFF. The genes are TRBV11-2 and TRBJ1-1, with 8 bases that match TRBD1. The V gene end was trimmed by 5 bases and the J gene end by 4 bases; junction bases not matched to a gene: 6. The germline CDR1 and CDR2 sequences are SGHAT and FQNNGV. The CDR3 runs to 14 residues. Full variable domain (outside the CDR3, taken from reference TRBV11-2 and TRBJ1-1): EAGVAQSPRYKIIEKRQSVAFWCNPISGHATLYWYQQILGQGPKLLIQFQNNGVVDDSQLPKDRFSAERLKGVDSTLKIQPAKLEDSAVYLCASSVLQGGTEAFFGQGTRLTVV.

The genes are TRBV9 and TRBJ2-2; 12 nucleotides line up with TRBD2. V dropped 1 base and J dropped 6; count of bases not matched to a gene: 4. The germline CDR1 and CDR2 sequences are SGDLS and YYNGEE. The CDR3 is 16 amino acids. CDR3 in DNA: TGTGCCAGCAGCGTAAGGACTAGCGGGATCGCCGGGGAGCTGTTTTTT. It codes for CASSVRTSGIAGELFF.

In nucleotides, the CDR3 is TGTGCCAGCAGCTCCCCGGACAATGGGGGCACCAACACCGGGGAGCTGTTTTTT. It yields the protein CASSSPDNGGTNTGELFF. The chain uses TRBV7-3 and TRBJ2-2, with D possibly being TRBD1 (6 bases). V was pared by 4 bases and J by 2 bases, with 20 bases between. There are 18 residues in the CDR3. Germline CDR1 SGHTA, CDR2 FQGTGA.

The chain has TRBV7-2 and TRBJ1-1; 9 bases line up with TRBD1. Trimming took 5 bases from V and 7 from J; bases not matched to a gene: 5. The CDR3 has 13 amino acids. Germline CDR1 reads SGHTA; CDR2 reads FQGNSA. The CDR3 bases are TGTGCCAGCAGCCCCGACAGGGGGAGTGAAGCTTTCTTT. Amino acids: CASSPDRGSEAFF.